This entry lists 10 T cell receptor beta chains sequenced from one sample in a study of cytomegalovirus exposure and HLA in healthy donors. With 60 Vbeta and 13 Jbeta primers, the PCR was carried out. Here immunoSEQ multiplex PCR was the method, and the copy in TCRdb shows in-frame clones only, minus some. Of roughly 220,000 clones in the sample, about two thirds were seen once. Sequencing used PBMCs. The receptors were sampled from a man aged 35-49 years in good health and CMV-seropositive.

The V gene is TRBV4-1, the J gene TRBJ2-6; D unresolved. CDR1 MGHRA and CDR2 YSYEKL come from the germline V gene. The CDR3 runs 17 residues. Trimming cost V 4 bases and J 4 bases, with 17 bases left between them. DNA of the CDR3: TGCGCCAGCAGCCGCCTTGTCGATGCGTCAGGGGCCAACGTCCTGACTTTC. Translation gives CASSRLVDASGANVLTF.

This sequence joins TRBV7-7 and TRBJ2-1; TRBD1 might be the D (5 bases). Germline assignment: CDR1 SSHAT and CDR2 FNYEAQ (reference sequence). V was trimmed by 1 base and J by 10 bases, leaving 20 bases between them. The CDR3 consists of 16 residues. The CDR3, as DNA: TGTGCCAGCAGCTTAGGGCCTAGGGGTGGTTCAGAGGAGCAGTTCTTC. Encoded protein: CASSLGPRGGSEEQFF.

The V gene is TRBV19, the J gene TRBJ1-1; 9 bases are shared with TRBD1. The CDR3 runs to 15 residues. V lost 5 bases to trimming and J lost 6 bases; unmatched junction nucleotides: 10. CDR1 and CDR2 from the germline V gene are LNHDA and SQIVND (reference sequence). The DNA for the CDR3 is TGTGCCAGTAGTCACCGGGACAGGGTAGTTTCTGAAGCTTTCTTT. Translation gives CASSHRDRVVSEAFF.

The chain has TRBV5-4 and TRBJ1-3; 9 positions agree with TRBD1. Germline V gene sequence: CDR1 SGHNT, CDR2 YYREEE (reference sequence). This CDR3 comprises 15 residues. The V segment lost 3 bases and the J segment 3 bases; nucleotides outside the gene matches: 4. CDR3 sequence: CASSSGTGNGNTIYF. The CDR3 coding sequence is TGTGCCAGCAGCTCCGGGACAGGGAATGGAAACACCATATATTTT. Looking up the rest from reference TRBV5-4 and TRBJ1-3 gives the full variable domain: ETGVTQSPTHLIKTRGQQVTLRCSSQSGHNTVSWYQQALGQGPQFIFQYYREEENGRGNFPPRFSGLQFPNYSSELNVNALELDDSALYLCASSSGTGNGNTIYFGEGSWLTVV.

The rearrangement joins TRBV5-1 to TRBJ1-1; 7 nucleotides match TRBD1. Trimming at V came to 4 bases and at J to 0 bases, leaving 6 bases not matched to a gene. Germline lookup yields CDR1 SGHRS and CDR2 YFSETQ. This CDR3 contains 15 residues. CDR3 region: CASSPTGTVNTEAFF. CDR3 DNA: TGCGCCAGCAGCCCAACCGGGACAGTGAACACTGAAGCTTTCTTT.

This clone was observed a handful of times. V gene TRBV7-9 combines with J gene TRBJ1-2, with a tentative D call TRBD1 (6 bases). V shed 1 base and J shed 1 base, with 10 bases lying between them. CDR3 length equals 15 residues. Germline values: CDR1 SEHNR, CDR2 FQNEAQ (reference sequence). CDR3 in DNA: TGTGCCAGCAGCTTAGGGGACACTGGTAACTATGGCTACACCTTC. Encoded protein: CASSLGDTGNYGYTF.

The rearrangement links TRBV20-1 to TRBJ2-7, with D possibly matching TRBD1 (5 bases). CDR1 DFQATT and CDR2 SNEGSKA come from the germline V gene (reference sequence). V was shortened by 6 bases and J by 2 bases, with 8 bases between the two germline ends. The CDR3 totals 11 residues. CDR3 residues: CSAGPPYEQYF. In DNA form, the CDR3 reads TGCAGTGCGGGGCCCCCCTACGAGCAGTACTTC.

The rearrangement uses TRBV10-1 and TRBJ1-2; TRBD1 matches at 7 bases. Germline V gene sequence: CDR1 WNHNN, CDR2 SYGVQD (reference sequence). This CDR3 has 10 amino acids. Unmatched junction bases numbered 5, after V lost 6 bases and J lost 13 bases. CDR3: CASRKDRSTF. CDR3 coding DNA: TGCGCCAGCAGAAAGGACAGGTCCACCTTC.

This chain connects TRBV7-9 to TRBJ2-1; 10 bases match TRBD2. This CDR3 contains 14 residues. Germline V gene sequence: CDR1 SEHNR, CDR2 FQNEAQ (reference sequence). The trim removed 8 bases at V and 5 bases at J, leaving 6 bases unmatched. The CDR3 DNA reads TGTGCCAGCCAGCGGGGGGGCTTTGACAATGAGCAGTTCTTC. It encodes CASQRGGFDNEQFF.

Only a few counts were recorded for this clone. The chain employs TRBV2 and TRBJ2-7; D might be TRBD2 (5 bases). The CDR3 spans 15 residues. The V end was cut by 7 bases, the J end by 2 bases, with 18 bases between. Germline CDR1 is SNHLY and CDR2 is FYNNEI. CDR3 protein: CASTLDRLGAYEQYF. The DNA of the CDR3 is TGTGCCAGCACTCTAGACCGCCTCGGGGCCTACGAGCAGTACTTC.